This TCR beta chain derives from a study of blood T cell repertoires in COVID-19. V shed 3 bases and J 2 bases; nucleotides not matched to a gene: 6. The germline V gene has CDR1 MGHRA and CDR2 YSYEKL. The CDR3 is 15 amino acids. The protocol was immunoSEQ multiplex PCR, while the TCRdb copy is restricted to in-frame clones and leaves out a portion. The profile shows 300,000 to 350,000 clones, about 90% of them singletons. This chain uses TRBV4-1 with TRBJ1-2, with 7 bases identical to TRBD1. Material for sequencing was PBMCs or T cells enriched from blood (not recorded which). This TCR derives from a man aged 25-45 years who had recovered from COVID-19. Here the CDR3 DNA reads TGCGCCAGCAGCCAGCCAGGGGGGCAGAACTATGGCTACACCTTC. Translated, it gives CASSQPGGQNYGYTF.